The 32 T cell receptor beta chains below come from one sample, sequenced in a study of cytomegalovirus exposure and HLA in healthy donors. Use of 60 Vbeta and 13 Jbeta primers characterized the PCR. Repertoires were generated with immunoSEQ multiplex PCR, while TCRdb's copy carries only in-frame clones and drops some. In the table there are about 100,000 clones, around 80% of which are singletons. Input material: PBMCs. Receptors were obtained from a woman aged 18-29 years in good health and CMV-seropositive.

The chain carries TRBV30 and TRBJ2-1; D may be TRBD1 (8 bases). Germline CDR1 is GTSNPN and CDR2 is SVGIG (reference sequence). CDR3 length: 15 amino acids. V lost 2 bases, J lost 3 bases, and 14 bases lay in between. The CDR3 sequence: CAWSTNRGGYNEQFF. The CDR3 DNA is TGTGCCTGGAGTACAAACAGGGGGGGCTACAATGAGCAGTTCTTC. Full variable domain (outside the CDR3, taken from reference TRBV30 and TRBJ2-1): SQTIHQWPATLVQPVGSPLSLECTVEGTSNPNLYWYRQAAGRGLQLLFYSVGIGQISSEVPQNLSASRPQDRQFILSSKKLLLSDSGFYLCAWSTNRGGYNEQFFGPGTRLTVL.

This clone was counted only a few times. V gene TRBV13 combines with J gene TRBJ1-2, with 11 bases matching TRBD1. There are 18 residues in the CDR3. The V gene's germline CDR1 is PRHDT and CDR2 FYEKMQ (reference sequence). The junction had 14 bases not matched to a gene; V was cut back by 8 bases and J by 0 bases. The DNA for the CDR3 is TGTGCCAGCGATGAATACGGACAGGGGGCGTATTCTAACTATGGCTACACCTTC. Translated: CASDEYGQGAYSNYGYTF.

The gene calls are TRBV28 and TRBJ1-5; D is possibly TRBD1 (6 bases). V was shortened by 7 bases and J by 6 bases, with 10 bases between the two germline ends. The CDR3 is 12 amino acids. Germline values: CDR1 MDHEN, CDR2 SYDVKM. The CDR3 loop reads CASKGGVQPQHF. As DNA, the CDR3 is TGTGCCAGCAAGGGGGGGGTTCAGCCCCAGCATTTT. The complete variable domain, with remaining parts taken from reference TRBV28 and TRBJ1-5, reads DVKVTQSSRYLVKRTGEKVFLECVQDMDHENMFWYRQDPGLGLRLIYFSYDVKMKEKGDIPEGYSVSREKKERFSLILESASTNQTSMYLCASKGGVQPQHFGDGTRLSIL.

The chain links TRBV4-1 to TRBJ1-2; 8 positions match TRBD1. CDR1 and CDR2 (germline): MGHRA, YSYEKL. This CDR3 is built from 14 residues. V was pared by 1 base and J by 6 bases, with 4 bases of the junction left unmatched. The CDR3 DNA reads TGCGCCAGCAGCCAAGTGACAGGGGATGATGGCTACACCTTC. Protein product: CASSQVTGDDGYTF.

The chain has TRBV6-1 and TRBJ1-4, with D tentatively TRBD1 (6 bases). The V end was cut by 0 bases, the J end by 7 bases, with 6 bases between. This CDR3 is built from 13 residues. Germline CDR1 and CDR2: MNHNS and SASEGT. CDR3 amino acids: CASSEARGEKLFF. The CDR3 coding sequence is TGTGCCAGCAGTGAAGCCAGGGGTGAAAAACTGTTTTTT.

The chain couples TRBV30 to TRBJ2-1; 9 bases map to TRBD2. Germline CDR1 and CDR2: GTSNPN and SVGIG (reference sequence). V dropped 5 bases and J dropped 4; count of bases not matched to a gene: 18. This CDR3 has 18 amino acids. CDR3 in amino acids: CAWGGRVRASGTYNEQFF. The CDR3 nucleotides are TGTGCCTGGGGCGGGAGGGTGAGGGCTAGCGGGACTTACAATGAGCAGTTCTTC.

This clone was found once. The V gene is TRBV30, the J gene TRBJ2-5; the match to TRBD2 covers 10 bases. In germline, CDR1 is GTSNPN, CDR2 SVGIG (reference sequence). Trimming took 4 bases from V and 4 from J; bases not matched to a gene: 6. The CDR3 sequence is 14 residues long. CDR3: CAWTSGSGVETQYF. The DNA of the CDR3 is TGTGCCTGGACTAGCGGGAGTGGGGTAGAGACCCAGTACTTC.

The chain is built from TRBV7-9 and TRBJ1-1, with a tentative D call TRBD1 (6 bases). Deletions cut 2 bases from V and 7 bases from J, with 14 bases between. CDR3 length: 14 residues. From germline, CDR1 is SEHNR and CDR2 FQNEAQ (reference sequence). The CDR3 is CASSLSGGKFEAFF. In nucleotides, the CDR3 is TGTGCCAGCAGCTTATCGGGGGGCAAGTTTGAAGCTTTCTTT.

The chain uses TRBV7-9 and TRBJ1-4; D unclear. The CDR3 contains 13 residues. V was trimmed by 5 bases and J by 8 bases, leaving 12 bases between them. From germline, CDR1 is SEHNR and CDR2 FQNEAQ (reference sequence). Written as DNA, the CDR3 is TGTGCCAGCAGCCGCCCCCCGGGGGAAAAACTGTTTTTT. It translates to CASSRPPGEKLFF.

The CDR3 reads CASSLGQVQSGNTIYF. Here the CDR3 DNA reads TGTGCCAGCAGCTTGGGACAGGTTCAATCTGGAAACACCATATATTTT. The gene calls are TRBV5-4 and TRBJ1-3, with D maybe TRBD1 (6 bases). CDR1 and CDR2 from the germline V gene are SGHNT and YYREEE (reference sequence). Trimming took 0 bases from V and 1 from J, leaving 11 bases between them. CDR3 size: 16 residues.

The CDR3 sequence is CASSPRTSGRDEQFF. DNA for the CDR3: TGTGCCAGCAGCCCCCGGACTAGCGGGAGGGATGAGCAGTTCTTC. The V and J genes are TRBV6-5 and TRBJ2-1, with 15 bases that match TRBD2. Per the germline V gene, CDR1 is MNHEY and CDR2 is SVGAGI. V trimming: 6 bases; J trimming: 8 bases; junction bases outside the gene matches: 5. CDR3 length equals 15 residues.

V and J are TRBV19 and TRBJ1-6, with 7 bases lining up with TRBD1. The germline CDR1 and CDR2 sequences are LNHDA and SQIVND (reference sequence). There are 14 residues in the CDR3. With 5 bases clipped from V and 9 bases from J, the junction kept 7 bases outside the gene matches. CDR3 in amino acids: CASSRSQGGSPLHF. The CDR3 DNA reads as TGTGCCAGTAGTCGGAGCCAGGGGGGTTCACCCCTCCACTTT. The full variable domain, with the rest looked up from reference TRBV19 and TRBJ1-6, is DGGITQSPKYLFRKEGQNVTLSCEQNLNHDAMYWYRQDPGQGLRLIYYSQIVNDFQKGDIAEGYSVSREKKESFPLTVTSAQKNPTAFYLCASSRSQGGSPLHFGNGTRLTVT.

The chain uses TRBV2 and TRBJ1-3; a weak D match, TRBD1 (5 bases). The CDR3 loop spans 13 amino acids. Trimming stripped 6 bases from V and 0 bases from J, with 6 bases between. Germline loops: CDR1 SNHLY, CDR2 FYNNEI. The CDR3 loop reads CASRGLSGNTIYF. CDR3 DNA: TGTGCCAGCAGGGGGCTCTCTGGAAACACCATATATTTT.

The V and J genes are TRBV6-1 and TRBJ2-7, with no clear D. With 3 bases removed from V and 3 bases from J, the gap between germline ends came to 15 bases. The germline V gene has CDR1 MNHNS and CDR2 SASEGT. The CDR3 contains 15 residues. For the CDR3, the DNA is TGTGCCAGCAGTGAGCGTACAGCTTCCATCTACGAGCAGTACTTC. Translation gives CASSERTASIYEQYF.

This clone was seen more than once but under ten times. The chain recombines TRBV4-2 with TRBJ2-3; D gene unclear. Germline CDR1 is LGHNA and CDR2 is YNFKEQ. CDR3 size: 12 residues. V lost 4 bases and J 1 base, leaving 3 bases between the germline ends. The CDR3 nucleotides read TGTGCCAGCAGCCCCGGCACAGATACGCAGTATTTT. This encodes CASSPGTDTQYF.

Written as DNA, the CDR3 is TGCGCCAGCAGCCAAGATGGGACTAGCGGGAGGGCCGTCTACAATGAGCAGTTCTTC. Its translation is CASSQDGTSGRAVYNEQFF. The rearrangement uses TRBV4-1 and TRBJ2-1, with TRBD2 identical over 16 bases. Germline values: CDR1 MGHRA, CDR2 YSYEKL. Trimming removed 0 bases from V and 3 bases from J; junction bases left unmatched: 5. The CDR3 contains 19 residues.

The chain carries TRBV7-9 and TRBJ1-4; TRBD1 might be the D (6 bases). Germline V gives CDR1 SEHNR, CDR2 FQNEAQ (reference sequence). V lost 2 bases and J 4 bases, leaving 14 bases between the germline ends. The CDR3 loop spans 16 amino acids. CDR3 coding DNA: TGTGCCAGCAGCTTATCCCTACAGGGTAATAATGAAAAACTGTTTTTT. Translated, it gives CASSLSLQGNNEKLFF.

In this sample, this clone turned up once. The rearrangement links TRBV29-1 to TRBJ2-5; 12 bases agree with TRBD2. The V segment lost 6 bases and the J segment 3 bases; nucleotides outside the gene matches: 2. Germline V gene sequence: CDR1 SQVTM, CDR2 ANQGSEA. The CDR3 length is 13 residues. CDR3 amino acids: CSVASGREETQYF. CDR3 coding DNA: TGCAGCGTGGCTAGCGGGAGGGAAGAGACCCAGTACTTC. Complete variable domain (other parts from reference TRBV29-1 and TRBJ2-5): SAVISQKPSRDICQRGTSLTIQCQVDSQVTMMFWYRQQPGQSLTLIATANQGSEATYESGFVIDKFPISRPNLTFSTLTVSNMSPEDSSIYLCSVASGREETQYFGPGTRLLVL.

The chain is built from TRBV4-2 and TRBJ2-1; 10 bases are shared with TRBD2. This CDR3 contains 18 residues. V shed 1 base, J shed 2 bases, and the junction held 8 bases outside the gene matches. The germline V gene encodes CDR1 LGHNA and CDR2 YNFKEQ. CDR3 nucleotides: TGTGCCAGCAGCCAAGTTGGTAGCGGGGGGATCACCTACAATGAGCAGTTCTTC. This gives the protein CASSQVGSGGITYNEQFF.

The chain links TRBV2 to TRBJ2-3; 12 bases line up with TRBD2. The CDR3 runs to 16 residues. Germline V lookup: CDR1 SNHLY, CDR2 FYNNEI. V gave up 6 bases and J gave up 2 bases; unmatched junction bases: 6. CDR3 nucleotide sequence: TGTGCCAGCAGCCACGGACTAGCGGGACCCACAGATACGCAGTATTTT. Translation: CASSHGLAGPTDTQYF.

The chain carries TRBV25-1 and TRBJ2-3, with 9 bases matching TRBD2. CDR1 is MGHDK, CDR2 SYGVNS, per germline. V trimming: 5 bases; J trimming: 4 bases; junction bases outside the gene matches: 4. This CDR3 is built from 14 residues. In nucleotides, the CDR3 is TGTGCCAGCAGTACCCGGACTAGCGCAGATACGCAGTATTTT. Its protein product is CASSTRTSADTQYF.

This chain connects TRBV2 to TRBJ2-7, with 7 bases aligning to TRBD1. The germline gives CDR1 SNHLY, CDR2 FYNNEI. Trimming took 4 bases from V and 3 from J; bases not matched to a gene: 12. The CDR3 is 16 residues long. The DNA for the CDR3 is TGTGCCAGCAGTGGAGAACGACAGGGACGAGTCTACGAGCAGTACTTC. Translated, it gives CASSGERQGRVYEQYF.

The CDR3 sequence is CASSTGLAVYGEQFF. The CDR3 DNA reads as TGTGCCAGTAGTACAGGACTAGCGGTGTATGGTGAGCAGTTCTTC. The rearrangement uses TRBV19 and TRBJ2-1; 10 bases line up with TRBD2. CDR1 and CDR2 from the germline V gene are LNHDA and SQIVND (reference sequence). The CDR3 consists of 15 residues. Losses at the gene ends were 4 bases for V and 9 bases for J; bases not matched to a gene: 9. The variable domain in full, completed from reference TRBV19 and TRBJ2-1, reads DGGITQSPKYLFRKEGQNVTLSCEQNLNHDAMYWYRQDPGQGLRLIYYSQIVNDFQKGDIAEGYSVSREKKESFPLTVTSAQKNPTAFYLCASSTGLAVYGEQFFGPGTRLTVL.

V is TRBV6-5 and J is TRBJ2-5, with 10 bases that match TRBD1. The assigned J gene may be wrong: the sequence end matches TRBJ2-7 better. CDR3 length equals 16 residues. Looked up from germline, CDR1 is MNHEY and CDR2 is SVGAGI. The CDR3 coding sequence is TGTGCCAGCAGTTACTTTGGGGACAGGGGTGCCTACGAGCAGTACTTC. Its protein is CASSYFGDRGAYEQYF.

This clone occurred a few times. The chain recombines TRBV7-6 with TRBJ2-1; D remains ambiguous. V lost 1 base and J lost 5, with 6 bases in between. This CDR3 is 13 amino acids long. The germline V gene has CDR1 SGHVS and CDR2 FNYEAQ. CDR3 loop: CASSLGIDNEQFF. The CDR3 DNA is TGTGCCAGCAGCTTAGGTATCGACAATGAGCAGTTCTTC.

A remark on this clone: Other DNA sequences within the sample encode an identical CDR3. The chain couples TRBV30 to TRBJ1-4; TRBD1 matches at 8 bases. The germline gives CDR1 GTSNPN, CDR2 SVGIG (reference sequence). J was trimmed by 1 base and V by 8 bases; bases with no gene match: 6. This CDR3 has 14 residues. The CDR3 region is CASSRGLTNEKLFF. The CDR3 DNA follows: TGTGCCAGCTCCAGGGGGCTAACTAATGAAAAACTGTTTTTT.

The chain links TRBV9 to TRBJ2-1; 8 nucleotides agree with TRBD2. V was clipped by 0 bases and J by 7 bases; unmatched bases: 3. The CDR3 totals 14 residues. Germline CDR1 and CDR2: SGDLS and YYNGEE. CDR3 bases: TGTGCCAGCAGCGTAGGCGGGGGGCGGAATGAGCAGTTCTTC. Protein product: CASSVGGGRNEQFF.

A note on this clone: The junction does not match germline at one end; this may be a read error. The CDR3 DNA is TGCGCCAGCAGCCCCGGAGGGGAGGGTCTTAACTTC. This gives the protein CASSPGGEGLNF. This rearrangement joins TRBV5-1 to TRBJ2-5; the match to TRBD2 covers 7 bases. This CDR3 comprises 12 residues. Germline V gene sequence: CDR1 SGHRS, CDR2 YFSETQ.

The genes are TRBV2 and TRBJ2-3; tentative D call: TRBD2 (6 bases). Germline V gene lookup returns CDR1 SNHLY and CDR2 FYNNEI. The V gene lost 4 bases and the J gene lost 3 bases, with 11 bases spanning the gap. The CDR3 is 14 residues long. The CDR3: CASSAGERTDTQYF. The DNA for the CDR3 is TGTGCCAGCAGTGCGGGAGAGAGGACAGATACGCAGTATTTT.

The chain recombines TRBV6-1 with TRBJ2-1; no reliable D call. In germline, CDR1 is MNHNS, CDR2 SASEGT. This CDR3 contains 16 residues. V was clipped by 1 base and J by 0 bases, with 10 bases between them. CDR3 DNA: TGTGCCAGCAGTGAAGGTGCGGCTACCTCCTACAATGAGCAGTTCTTC. Residues: CASSEGAATSYNEQFF.

This sequence joins TRBV13 and TRBJ1-4; 9 bases are a match to TRBD1. After removal of 0 bases from V and 0 bases from J, the junction contained 2 bases not matched to a gene. The CDR3 is made up of 17 amino acids. CDR1 is PRHDT, CDR2 FYEKMQ, per germline (reference sequence). CDR3 nucleotide sequence: TGTGCCAGCAGCTTAGGGGACAGGGGAGCAACTAATGAAAAACTGTTTTTT. The encoded protein is CASSLGDRGATNEKLFF.

This clone was observed a few times. Here the CDR3 DNA reads TGTGCCACCTCAATCGCACACCTTAGCAATCAGCCCCAGCATTTT. It encodes CATSIAHLSNQPQHF. The chain links TRBV19 to TRBJ1-5; D gene unclear. Trimming took 10 bases from V and 0 from J, leaving 16 bases between them. Germline lookup yields CDR1 LNHDA and CDR2 SQIVND (reference sequence). This CDR3 has 15 residues.